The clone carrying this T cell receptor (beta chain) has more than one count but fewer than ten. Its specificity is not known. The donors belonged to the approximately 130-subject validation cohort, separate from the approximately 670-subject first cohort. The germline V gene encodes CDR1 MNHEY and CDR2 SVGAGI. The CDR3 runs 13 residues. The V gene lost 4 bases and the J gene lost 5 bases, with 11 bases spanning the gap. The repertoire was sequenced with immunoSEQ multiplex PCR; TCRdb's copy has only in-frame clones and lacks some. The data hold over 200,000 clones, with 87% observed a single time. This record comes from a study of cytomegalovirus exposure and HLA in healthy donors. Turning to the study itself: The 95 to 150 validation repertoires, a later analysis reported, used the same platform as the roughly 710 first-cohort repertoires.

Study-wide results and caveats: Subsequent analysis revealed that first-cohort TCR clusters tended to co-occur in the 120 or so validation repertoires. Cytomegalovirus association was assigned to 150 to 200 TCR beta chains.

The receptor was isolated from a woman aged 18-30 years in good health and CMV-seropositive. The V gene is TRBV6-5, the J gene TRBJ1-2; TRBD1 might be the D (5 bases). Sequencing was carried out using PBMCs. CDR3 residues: CASSWRQSYGYTF. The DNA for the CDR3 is TGTGCCAGCAGTTGGAGACAGTCGTATGGCTACACCTTC.